This T cell receptor beta chain was obtained from a study of PD-1 blockade in classical Hodgkin lymphoma. Study outcomes and limitations: Newly diagnosed patients reportedly had lower baseline TCR diversity than healthy donors. The causes of the repertoire differences, possibly disease activity or prior therapy, remain undefined.

Sequenced by immunoSEQ multiplex PCR; TCRdb stores in-frame clones only, minus some. In the table there are some 16,000 clones, roughly 84% of which are singletons. Time point of the sample: newly diagnosed, previously untreated cHL patient sample. Isolation of CD4+ T cells from thawed PBMCs was performed by magnetic negative selection. PBMCs representing newly diagnosed, untreated classical Hodgkin lymphoma functioned as the comparison. On this clone: Its target is not known.

This CDR3 region has 15 residues. V was shortened by 2 bases and J by 2 bases, with 10 bases between the two germline ends. Germline V gene sequence: CDR1 KGHSH, CDR2 LQKENI. The chain combines TRBV18 with TRBJ1-3; D gene ambiguous. The receptor comes from a human donor with classical Hodgkin lymphoma. Sequencing was done on a sample of CD4+ T cells from blood. CDR3 residues: CASSPRGDTGNTIYF. CDR3 DNA: TGTGCCAGCTCACCAAGAGGTGACACTGGAAACACCATATATTTT.